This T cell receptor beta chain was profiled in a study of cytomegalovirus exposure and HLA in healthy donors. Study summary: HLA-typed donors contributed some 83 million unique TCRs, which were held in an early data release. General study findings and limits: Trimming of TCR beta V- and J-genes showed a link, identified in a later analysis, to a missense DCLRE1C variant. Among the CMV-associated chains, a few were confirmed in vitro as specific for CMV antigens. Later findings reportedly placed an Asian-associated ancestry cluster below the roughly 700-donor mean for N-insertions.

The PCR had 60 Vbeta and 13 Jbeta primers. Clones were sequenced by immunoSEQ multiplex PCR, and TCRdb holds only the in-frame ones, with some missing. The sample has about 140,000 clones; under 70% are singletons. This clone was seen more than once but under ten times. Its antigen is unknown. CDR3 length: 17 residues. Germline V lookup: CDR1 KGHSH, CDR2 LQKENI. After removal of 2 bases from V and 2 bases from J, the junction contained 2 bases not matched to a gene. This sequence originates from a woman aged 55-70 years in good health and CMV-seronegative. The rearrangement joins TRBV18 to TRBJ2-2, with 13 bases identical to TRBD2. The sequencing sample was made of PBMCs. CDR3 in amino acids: CASSPRTSGRNTGELFF. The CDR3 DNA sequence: TGTGCCAGCTCACCAAGGACTAGCGGGAGAAACACCGGGGAGCTGTTTTTT. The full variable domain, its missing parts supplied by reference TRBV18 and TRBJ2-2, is NAGVMQNPRHLVRRRGQEARLRCSPMKGHSHVYWYRQLPEEGLKFMVYLQKENIIDESGMPKERFSAEFPKEGPSILRIQQVVRGDSAAYFCASSPRTSGRNTGELFFGEGSRLTVL.